The 27 T cell receptor beta chains below all came from one sample that was sequenced in a study of regulatory T cells in long-lasting Graves disease. Time point reported: newly diagnosed GD, antithyroid drugs for less than 3 months. PBMCs provided the RNA from which the TCR library was made. To make TCR beta libraries, researchers used iRepertoire HTBI primers and Arm-PCR of CDR3 regions. Each CDR3 protein is one row after TCRdb ran MiXCR on the multiplex PCR reads. In the table there are 520,000 or so distinct CDR3 sequences, more than 10% of which are singletons. The sample was also linked to a second study, of T cells in Graves' hyperthyroidism and ophthalmopathy.

Specimen: peripheral blood mononuclear cells (PBMCs), collected at new diagnosis, from a patient treated with antithyroid drugs. The receptors were gathered from a woman in her twenties or thirties with Graves disease.

In its sample, this clonotype was seen a few times. This chain uses TRBV20-1 with TRBJ1-5; 8 bases align to TRBD1. Germline V gene sequence: CDR1 DFQATT, CDR2 SNEGSKA (reference sequence). Unmatched junction bases numbered 5, after V lost 5 bases and J lost 2 bases. This CDR3 has 14 amino acids. The CDR3 sequence: CSARDRRGNQPQHF. DNA for the CDR3: TGCAGTGCTCGGGACAGGCGAGGCAATCAGCCCCAGCATTTT.

This clonotype was seen ten or more times. The CDR3 loop is CAWSAAGNSPLHF. The DNA for the CDR3 is TGTGCCTGGAGTGCCGCAGGGAATTCACCCCTCCACTTT. J is TRBJ1-6 and V is TRBV30, with D possibly matching TRBD1 (5 bases). Germline V gene sequence: CDR1 GTSNPN, CDR2 SVGIG (reference sequence). Trimming left V 1 base short and J 7 bases short, with 8 bases between. The CDR3 is 13 residues long. The full variable domain, completed using reference TRBV30 and TRBJ1-6, is SQTIHQWPATLVQPVGSPLSLECTVEGTSNPNLYWYRQAAGRGLQLLFYSVGIGQISSEVPQNLSASRPQDRQFILSSKKLLLSDSGFYLCAWSAAGNSPLHFGNGTRLTVT.

This clonotype has just a few counts. The chain couples TRBV18 to TRBJ2-1; 10 positions match TRBD1. The CDR3 is 14 amino acids. V gave up 5 bases and J gave up 7 bases; unmatched junction bases: 5. Per the germline V gene, CDR1 is KGHSH and CDR2 is LQKENI. The CDR3 is CASSRDRGMNEQFF. CDR3 sequence (DNA): TGTGCCAGCTCAAGGGACAGGGGCATGAATGAGCAGTTCTTC.

This sequence joins TRBV7-9 and TRBJ1-1; D call uncertain. CDR3 length: 12 amino acids. Germline V gene data show CDR1 as SEHNR and CDR2 as FQNEAQ (reference sequence). Deletions cut 3 bases from V and 5 bases from J, with 7 bases between. DNA of the CDR3: TGTGCCAGCAGCTTTAGTTGGACTGAAGCTTTCTTT. It yields the protein CASSFSWTEAFF.

This clonotype was counted a few times. Here the CDR3 DNA reads TGTGCCAGTAGGTCAAGCGGGAGGAATGAGCAGTTCTTC. The encoded protein is CASRSSGRNEQFF. V is TRBV19 and J is TRBJ2-1, with 9 bases matching TRBD2. Germline lookup yields CDR1 LNHDA and CDR2 SQIVND (reference sequence). The trim removed 6 bases at V and 7 bases at J, leaving 4 bases unmatched. The length of the CDR3 is 13 residues.

There are a few counts of this clonotype. The rearrangement links TRBV4-1 to TRBJ2-6, with 9 nucleotides matching TRBD1. The germline gives CDR1 MGHRA, CDR2 YSYEKL. The junction had 9 bases not matched to a gene; V was cut back by 3 bases and J by 0 bases. The CDR3 sequence is 19 residues long. For the CDR3, the DNA is TGCGCCAGCAGCCATCTCCCGGGACAGGGTGGCTCTGGGGCCAACGTCCTGACTTTC. As protein: CASSHLPGQGGSGANVLTF.

The V call is TRBV19, the J call TRBJ2-7; 8 nucleotides line up with TRBD2. Germline loops: CDR1 LNHDA, CDR2 SQIVND (reference sequence). V was clipped by 1 base and J by 4 bases; unmatched bases: 6. The CDR3 contains 15 residues. CDR3 in amino acids: CASSIVIAGRYEQYF. In nucleotides, the CDR3 is TGTGCCAGTAGTATAGTGATAGCGGGACGGTACGAGCAGTACTTC.

This clonotype showed up just a few times. V is TRBV5-1 and J is TRBJ2-1; the D gene is possibly TRBD2 (6 bases). The V and J ends lost 6 bases and 4 bases respectively, with 14 bases between them. The germline gives CDR1 SGHRS, CDR2 YFSETQ. This CDR3 is 14 amino acids long. The CDR3 protein is CASTYGGNYNEQFF. The CDR3 DNA reads as TGCGCCAGCACCTACGGGGGTAATTACAATGAGCAGTTCTTC. Complete variable domain (other parts from reference TRBV5-1 and TRBJ2-1): KAGVTQTPRYLIKTRGQQVTLSCSPISGHRSVSWYQQTPGQGLQFLFEYFSETQRNKGNFPGRFSGRQFSNSRSEMNVSTLELGDSALYLCASTYGGNYNEQFFGPGTRLTVL.

In this sample, this clonotype turned up many times. The chain recombines TRBV19 with TRBJ1-2; D is unclear. Germline CDR1 reads LNHDA; CDR2 reads SQIVND (reference sequence). The CDR3 length is 16 residues. Trimming pared 7 bases from V and 4 bases from J, leaving 22 bases between. CDR3 nucleotide sequence: TGTGCCAGTACCCCCCGGATTGGGTGGACGTTCTATGGCTACACCTTC. Translated, it gives CASTPRIGWTFYGYTF.

This clonotype was recorded at least ten times. V is TRBV11-2 and J is TRBJ2-7, with D hard to call. Germline CDR1 and CDR2: SGHAT and FQNNGV. V dropped 4 bases and J dropped 1 base, with 8 bases sitting between them. This CDR3 is 13 amino acids long. Here the CDR3 reads CASSSYSSYEQYF. The CDR3 nucleotides read TGTGCCAGCAGCTCCTACTCTTCCTACGAGCAGTACTTC.

This clonotype was detected many times. This sequence joins TRBV29-1 and TRBJ2-7, with 8 bases identical to TRBD2. The trim removed 7 bases at V and 3 bases at J, leaving 5 bases unmatched. The CDR3 has 12 amino acids. From germline, CDR1 is SQVTM and CDR2 ANQGSEA. DNA of the CDR3: TGCAGCGGCGCAAGCGGGAGCTACGAGCAGTACTTC. Its translation is CSGASGSYEQYF.

The V and J genes are TRBV20-1 and TRBJ2-1, with a tentative D call TRBD2 (5 bases). The CDR3 is made up of 14 amino acids. Trimming left V 6 bases short and J 3 bases short, with 15 bases between. Germline CDR1 reads DFQATT; CDR2 reads SNEGSKA (reference sequence). CDR3 DNA: TGCAGTGCCGCTTATTTGGGAGACTACAATGAGCAGTTCTTC. It is translated as CSAAYLGDYNEQFF.

The sample holds many counts of this clonotype. The chain links TRBV4-1 to TRBJ2-5; 8 bases are shared with TRBD1. With 4 bases clipped from V and 5 bases from J, the junction kept 9 bases outside the gene matches. CDR1 is MGHRA and CDR2 is YSYEKL in the germline V gene. The CDR3 consists of 15 residues. In nucleotides, the CDR3 is TGCGCCAGCAGCCGCCCGGGACAGGTTATGGAGACCCAGTACTTC. Translation gives CASSRPGQVMETQYF.

This clonotype showed up many times. The chain carries TRBV7-9 and TRBJ2-7; TRBD1 aligns across 8 bases. Germline assignment: CDR1 SEHNR and CDR2 FQNEAQ (reference sequence). With V trimmed by 1 base and J by 0 bases, 8 bases remained unmatched. This CDR3 comprises 17 residues. The CDR3 loop reads CASSLVPGQESSYEQYF. DNA of the CDR3: TGTGCCAGCAGCTTAGTCCCGGGACAGGAGAGCTCCTACGAGCAGTACTTC. Full variable domain (remainder filled in from reference TRBV7-9 and TRBJ2-7): DTGVSQNPRHKITKRGQNVTFRCDPISEHNRLYWYRQTLGQGPEFLTYFQNEAQLEKSRLLSDRFSAERPKGSFSTLEIQRTEQGDSAMYLCASSLVPGQESSYEQYFGPGTRLTVT.

This clonotype was observed at least ten times. The DNA for the CDR3 is TGTGCCAGCAGTTTTTCGGTCGTGGGCGTCCAAGCTAACTATGGCTACACCTTC. The encoded protein is CASSFSVVGVQANYGYTF. The chain is built from TRBV28 and TRBJ1-2, with D unresolved. The CDR3 has 18 amino acids. The germline V and J ends were trimmed by 3 bases and 0 bases, with 20 bases remaining between them. Per germline, CDR1 MDHEN and CDR2 SYDVKM.

The table lists this clonotype with many counts. The V call is TRBV2, the J call TRBJ1-1; D remains ambiguous. V was shortened by 7 bases and J by 1 base, with 10 bases between the two germline ends. CDR3 length: 13 residues. Germline assignment: CDR1 SNHLY and CDR2 FYNNEI. In DNA form, the CDR3 reads TGTGCCAGCAATTTAGATAGGAACACTGAAGCTTTCTTT. Residues: CASNLDRNTEAFF.

This clonotype was detected ten times or more. V gene TRBV20-1 combines with J gene TRBJ2-7, with D perhaps matching TRBD1 (6 bases). The CDR3 consists of 13 residues. Germline-derived CDR1 and CDR2 are DFQATT and SNEGSKA (reference sequence). With 5 bases removed from V and 4 bases from J, the gap between germline ends came to 15 bases. DNA of the CDR3: TGCAGTGCTGGGGAACAGGGTTCGTACGAGCAGTACTTC. Residues: CSAGEQGSYEQYF.

This clonotype was detected many times. The chain combines TRBV12-3 or TRBV12-4 with TRBJ2-7; the match to TRBD2 covers 8 bases. Trimming took 3 bases from V and 2 from J; bases not matched to a gene: 9. The CDR3 runs to 16 residues. CDR3 in amino acids: CASSFGQRESPYEQYF. The CDR3, as DNA: TGTGCCAGCAGTTTTGGGCAGCGGGAGTCCCCCTACGAGCAGTACTTC.

The sample holds many counts of this clonotype. This chain's CDR3 is CASRSRDHPYNEQFF. The CDR3 coding sequence is TGTGCCAGCAGATCCCGGGACCACCCCTACAATGAGCAGTTCTTC. This sequence joins TRBV6-1 and TRBJ2-1, with D possibly being TRBD1 or TRBD2 (5 bases each). The V gene lost 6 bases and the J gene lost 2 bases, with 14 bases spanning the gap. From germline, CDR1 is MNHNS and CDR2 SASEGT. The CDR3 consists of 15 residues.

This clonotype came up a few times. V and J are TRBV20-1 and TRBJ1-1, with D possibly TRBD1 on 6 matching bases. The V gene's germline CDR1 is DFQATT and CDR2 SNEGSKA (reference sequence). Trimming pared 2 bases from V and 2 bases from J, leaving 12 bases between. CDR3 length equals 14 residues. CDR3 coding DNA: TGCAGTGCTAGATTGGGACACAGTAACACTGAAGCTTTCTTT. Residues: CSARLGHSNTEAFF.

A few counts support this clonotype. This may be a read error: a much more frequent sequence differs by one nucleotide. The CDR3 does not end in the conserved phenylalanine or tryptophan, so this is likely a read error. The genes are TRBV11-3 and TRBJ2-5; 12 nucleotides line up with TRBD2. The CDR3 is 16 residues long. The germline gives CDR1 SGHNT, CDR2 YENEEA. J was trimmed by 5 bases and V by 5 bases; bases with no gene match: 9. CDR3 DNA: TGTGCCAGCAGCCGCCAGACTAGCGGGAGATTTGAGACCCAGTACCTC. Amino acids: CASSRQTSGRFETQYL.

This clonotype has only a few counts. The V and J genes are TRBV29-1 and TRBJ2-5; 10 nucleotides match TRBD1. V was pared by 4 bases and J by 4 bases, with 9 bases of the junction left unmatched. Germline V gene lookup returns CDR1 SQVTM and CDR2 ANQGSEA. This CDR3 is built from 15 residues. The DNA for the CDR3 is TGCAGCGTTGGCGAGGGGACAGGGGACCGAGAGACCCAGTACTTC. Translation gives CSVGEGTGDRETQYF.

V gene TRBV20-1 combines with J gene TRBJ2-7, with 9 bases that match TRBD1. With 5 bases clipped from V and 7 bases from J, the junction kept 9 bases outside the gene matches. Germline lookup yields CDR1 DFQATT and CDR2 SNEGSKA (reference sequence). The CDR3 runs to 13 residues. The CDR3 sequence is CSAGSGTGWEQYF. CDR3 coding DNA: TGCAGTGCTGGTTCCGGGACAGGGTGGGAGCAGTACTTC.

This clonotype appeared many times. This chain joins TRBV2 and TRBJ2-7; the D gene is possibly TRBD2 (6 bases). The CDR3 is 14 residues long. Germline CDR1 SNHLY, CDR2 FYNNEI. The V end was cut by 2 bases, the J end by 0 bases, with 8 bases between. The chain's CDR3 is CASSESGRSYEQYF. The CDR3 coding sequence is TGTGCCAGCAGTGAAAGCGGGCGCTCCTACGAGCAGTACTTC.

The rearrangement links TRBV7-8 to TRBJ2-1; the match to TRBD2 covers 14 bases. Germline V gene sequence: CDR1 SGHVS, CDR2 FQNEAQ. V lost 1 base, J lost 10 bases, and 15 bases stayed unmatched. This CDR3 spans 19 amino acids. CDR3 protein: CASSLVGLAGVRSSSEQFF. CDR3 in DNA: TGTGCCAGCAGCTTAGTGGGACTAGCGGGAGTCCGGAGTAGCAGCGAGCAGTTCTTC.

The chain employs TRBV24-1 and TRBJ2-1, with TRBD2 identical over 12 bases. Unmatched junction bases numbered 18, after V lost 3 bases and J lost 16 bases. This CDR3 spans 17 amino acids. Germline-derived CDR1 and CDR2 are KGHDR and SFDVKD. In nucleotides, the CDR3 is TGTGCCACCAGTGATCAATCCGCTTGGACTAGCGGGATTAGGTTCTTCTTC. The encoded protein is CATSDQSAWTSGIRFFF.

At least ten counts were recorded for this clonotype. This chain connects TRBV3-1 to TRBJ2-3; D ambiguous. The CDR3 is made up of 12 amino acids. With 6 bases removed from V and 1 base from J, the gap between germline ends came to 5 bases. Germline V gives CDR1 LGHDT, CDR2 YNNKEL (reference sequence). The DNA for the CDR3 is TGTGCCAGCAGTCAGGGCACAGATACGCAGTATTTT. This translates into CASSQGTDTQYF.